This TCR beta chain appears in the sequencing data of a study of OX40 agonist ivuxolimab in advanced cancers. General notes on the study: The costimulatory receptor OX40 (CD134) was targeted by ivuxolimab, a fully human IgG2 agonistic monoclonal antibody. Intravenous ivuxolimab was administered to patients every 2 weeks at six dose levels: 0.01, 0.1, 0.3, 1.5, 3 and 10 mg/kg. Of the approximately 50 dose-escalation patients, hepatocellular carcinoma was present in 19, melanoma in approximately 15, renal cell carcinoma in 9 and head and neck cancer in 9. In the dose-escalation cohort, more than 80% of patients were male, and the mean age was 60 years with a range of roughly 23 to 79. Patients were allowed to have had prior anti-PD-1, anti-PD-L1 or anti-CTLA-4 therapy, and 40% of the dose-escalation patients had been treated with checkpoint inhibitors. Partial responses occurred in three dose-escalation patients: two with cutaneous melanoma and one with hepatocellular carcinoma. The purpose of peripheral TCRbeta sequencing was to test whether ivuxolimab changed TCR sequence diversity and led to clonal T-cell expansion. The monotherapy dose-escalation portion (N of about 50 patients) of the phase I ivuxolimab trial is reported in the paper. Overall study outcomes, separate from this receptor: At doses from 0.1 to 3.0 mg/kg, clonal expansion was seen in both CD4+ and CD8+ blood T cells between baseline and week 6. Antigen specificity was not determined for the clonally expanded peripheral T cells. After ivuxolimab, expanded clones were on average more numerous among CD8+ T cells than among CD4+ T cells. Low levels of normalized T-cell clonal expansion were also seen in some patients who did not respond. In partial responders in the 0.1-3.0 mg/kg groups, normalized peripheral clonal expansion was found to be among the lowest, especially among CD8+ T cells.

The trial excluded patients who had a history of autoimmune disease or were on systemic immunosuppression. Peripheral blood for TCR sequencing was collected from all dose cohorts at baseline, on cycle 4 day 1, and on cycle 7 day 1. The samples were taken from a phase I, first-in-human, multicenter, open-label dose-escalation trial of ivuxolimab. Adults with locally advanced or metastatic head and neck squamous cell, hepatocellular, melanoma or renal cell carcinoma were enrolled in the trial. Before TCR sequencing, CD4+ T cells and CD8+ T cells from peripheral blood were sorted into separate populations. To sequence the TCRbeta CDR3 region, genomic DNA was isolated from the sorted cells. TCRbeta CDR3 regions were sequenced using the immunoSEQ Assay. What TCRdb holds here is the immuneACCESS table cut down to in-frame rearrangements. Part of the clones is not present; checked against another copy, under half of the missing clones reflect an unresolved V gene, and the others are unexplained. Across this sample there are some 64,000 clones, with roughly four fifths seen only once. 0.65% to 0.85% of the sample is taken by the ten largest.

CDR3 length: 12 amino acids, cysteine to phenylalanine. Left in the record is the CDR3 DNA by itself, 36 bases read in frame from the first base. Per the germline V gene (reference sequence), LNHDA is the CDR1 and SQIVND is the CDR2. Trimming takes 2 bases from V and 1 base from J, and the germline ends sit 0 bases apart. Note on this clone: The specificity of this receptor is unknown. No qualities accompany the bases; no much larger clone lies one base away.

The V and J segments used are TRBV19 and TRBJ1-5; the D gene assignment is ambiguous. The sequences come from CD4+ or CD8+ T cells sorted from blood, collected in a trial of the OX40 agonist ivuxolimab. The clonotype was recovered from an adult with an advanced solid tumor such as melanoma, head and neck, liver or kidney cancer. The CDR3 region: CASSISNQPQHF. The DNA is TGTGCCAGTAGTATAAGCAATCAGCCCCAGCATTTT.